The 32 T cell receptor beta chains given below trace back to one sample, sequenced in a study of blood T cell repertoires in COVID-19. TCRdb's copy holds only in-frame clones and misses some; the assay was immunoSEQ multiplex PCR. The sample holds approximately 120,000 clones, about 89% seen once. Sequenced sample: peripheral blood. The receptors come from a human donor with acute or convalescent COVID-19. The donor label of this sample is uncertain.

The chain uses TRBV7-9 and TRBJ2-5; D may be TRBD1 (6 bases). V was cut by 5 bases and J by 0 bases, with 13 bases left in between. CDR1 SEHNR and CDR2 FQNEAQ come from the germline V gene (reference sequence). This CDR3 region has 15 residues. CDR3 sequence: CASSLGGQYQETQYF. The CDR3 coding sequence is TGTGCCAGCAGCCTAGGAGGACAGTACCAAGAGACCCAGTACTTC.

This rearrangement joins TRBV19 to TRBJ1-2; D may be TRBD1 (6 bases). There are 14 residues in the CDR3. The ends were cut back, 9 bases at V and 5 bases at J, with 19 bases in the middle. The V gene's germline CDR1 is LNHDA and CDR2 SQIVND (reference sequence). Written as DNA, the CDR3 is TGTGCCAGCACCCCACAGGGAGTAGGGTATGGCTACACCTTC. Encoded protein: CASTPQGVGYGYTF.

The J gene is TRBJ2-3, the V gene TRBV4-3; 9 bases fit TRBD2. Losses at the gene ends were 4 bases for V and 2 bases for J; bases not matched to a gene: 4. Germline V gene lookup returns CDR1 LGHNA and CDR2 YSLEER. The CDR3 consists of 15 residues. CDR3 sequence reads: CASSPLAGITDTQYF. The CDR3 DNA reads TGCGCCAGCAGCCCCCTAGCGGGAATCACAGATACGCAGTATTTT.

The chain has TRBV27 and TRBJ2-1; D may be TRBD2 (6 bases). Germline loops: CDR1 MNHEY, CDR2 SMNVEV (reference sequence). The CDR3 totals 20 residues. V shed 6 bases and J shed 0 bases, with 27 bases lying between them. The CDR3 coding sequence is TGTGCCAGCAGGCCTAGCTACCGCCGGGGTAGCGGCTACTCCTACAATGAGCAGTTCTTC. This gives the protein CASRPSYRRGSGYSYNEQFF.

This chain joins TRBV3-1 (or the pseudogene TRBV3-2) and TRBJ2-5; perhaps TRBD1 as D (6 bases). The CDR3 has 15 residues. V was pared by 1 base and J by 0 bases, with 9 bases between. In germline, CDR1 is LGHDT, CDR2 YNNKEL (reference sequence). The CDR3 DNA follows: TGTGCCAGCAGCCAAGGGACAGCGTACCAAGAGACCCAGTACTTC. This gives the protein CASSQGTAYQETQYF.

The genes are TRBV7-2 and TRBJ1-2, with D possibly matching TRBD1 (6 bases). Germline values: CDR1 SGHTA, CDR2 FQGNSA. CDR3 length equals 14 residues. Trimming took 4 bases from V and 8 from J, leaving 17 bases between them. The chain's CDR3 is CASSSTRQAGGYTF. CDR3 sequence (DNA): TGTGCCAGCAGCTCAACCCGACAGGCTGGCGGCTACACCTTC.

This clone showed up just a few times. The V gene is TRBV24-1, the J gene TRBJ2-2, with TRBD2 matching over 14 bases. The CDR3 runs 22 residues. Per germline, CDR1 KGHDR and CDR2 SFDVKD. V trimming: 0 bases; J trimming: 6 bases; junction bases outside the gene matches: 17. The CDR3 is CATSDLPLRLAGGPDEPGELFF. The CDR3 nucleotides are TGTGCCACCAGTGATTTGCCCCTCCGACTAGCGGGAGGGCCAGACGAACCCGGGGAGCTGTTTTTT.

The chain carries TRBV10-3 and TRBJ2-7; a possible D gene is TRBD2 (6 bases). The CDR3 has 11 amino acids. V was pared by 10 bases and J by 5 bases, with 12 bases between. Germline V CDR1 and CDR2: ENHRY, SYGVKD. CDR3 region: CATEGGDEQYF. CDR3 sequence (DNA): TGTGCCACGGAAGGAGGGGACGAGCAGTACTTC.

J is TRBJ2-1 and V is TRBV28; no firm D call. CDR1 MDHEN and CDR2 SYDVKM come from the germline V gene. The CDR3 spans 11 residues. The V end lost 3 bases, the J end lost 10 bases, and 7 bases lay between the germline ends. DNA for the CDR3: TGTGCCAGCAGTTTTTACCGGGAGCAGTTCTTC. Its translation: CASSFYREQFF.

The chain joins TRBV5-1 to TRBJ2-6, with 9 nucleotides matching TRBD1. The junction had 4 bases not matched to a gene; V was cut back by 7 bases and J by 2 bases. Germline lookup yields CDR1 SGHRS and CDR2 YFSETQ. The CDR3 is made up of 15 amino acids. The CDR3 DNA reads as TGCGCCAGCGGACAGGGGATGGCTGGGGCCAACGTCCTGACTTTC. Protein product: CASGQGMAGANVLTF. Full variable domain (remainder filled in from reference TRBV5-1 and TRBJ2-6): KAGVTQTPRYLIKTRGQQVTLSCSPISGHRSVSWYQQTPGQGLQFLFEYFSETQRNKGNFPGRFSGRQFSNSRSEMNVSTLELGDSALYLCASGQGMAGANVLTFGAGSRLTVL.

The rearrangement joins TRBV5-1 to TRBJ1-2; D possibly corresponds to TRBD1 (5 bases). This CDR3 comprises 13 residues. The V and J ends lost 3 bases and 3 bases respectively, with 9 bases between them. Germline CDR1 reads SGHRS; CDR2 reads YFSETQ. The CDR3 spells CASSSAGDYGYTF. The DNA of the CDR3 is TGCGCCAGCAGCTCCGCGGGGGACTATGGCTACACCTTC.

The chain combines TRBV5-1 with TRBJ2-5; 13 bases fit TRBD2. The CDR3 length is 16 residues. V shed 4 bases, J shed 0 bases, and the junction held 3 bases outside the gene matches. The germline V gene encodes CDR1 SGHRS and CDR2 YFSETQ. The CDR3 protein is CASSPGLAGYQETQYF. The CDR3 nucleotides read TGCGCCAGCAGCCCGGGACTAGCGGGGTACCAAGAGACCCAGTACTTC.

The chain employs TRBV19 and TRBJ1-1; TRBD1 aligns across 9 bases. The length of the CDR3 is 15 residues. Germline V gene sequence: CDR1 LNHDA, CDR2 SQIVND (reference sequence). V lost 3 bases and J lost 3; bases outside the gene matches: 5. CDR3 nucleotide sequence: TGTGCCAGTAGTATGGGACAGGGAGGGTACACTGAAGCTTTCTTT. It translates to CASSMGQGGYTEAFF.

This clone has just one count. V and J are TRBV4-3 and TRBJ1-5, with a tentative D call TRBD1 (5 bases). Per the germline V gene, CDR1 is LGHNA and CDR2 is YSLEER. CDR3 length: 14 amino acids. V was pared by 0 bases and J by 9 bases, with 12 bases between. CDR3 in amino acids: CASSQETALGPQHF. In nucleotides, the CDR3 is TGCGCCAGCAGCCAAGAGACAGCCTTGGGGCCCCAGCATTTT.

This chain uses TRBV27 with TRBJ2-7; TRBD2 matches at 8 bases. The trim removed 5 bases at V and 4 bases at J, leaving 7 bases unmatched. The germline V gene has CDR1 MNHEY and CDR2 SMNVEV (reference sequence). This CDR3 has 14 amino acids. Here the CDR3 reads CASSLSTSAYEQYF. The CDR3 nucleotides read TGTGCCAGCAGTCTCTCGACTAGCGCATACGAGCAGTACTTC.

The CDR3 loop reads CASSHSSGGMYEQYF. The CDR3 nucleotides read TGTGCCAGCAGTCATTCTAGCGGGGGAATGTACGAGCAGTACTTC. The V call is TRBV6-5, the J call TRBJ2-7; the match to TRBD2 covers 10 bases. V was pared by 5 bases and J by 4 bases, with 8 bases of the junction left unmatched. The CDR3 contains 15 residues. Germline CDR1 is MNHEY and CDR2 is SVGAGI.

The rearrangement links TRBV5-1 to TRBJ2-2; 7 bases are a match to TRBD1. The V gene end was trimmed by 4 bases and the J gene end by 4 bases; junction bases not matched to a gene: 4. The CDR3 contains 14 residues. The V gene's germline CDR1 is SGHRS and CDR2 YFSETQ. CDR3 nucleotides: TGCGCCAGCAGCCGACAGGGCTTCACCGGGGAGCTGTTTTTT. Translated, it gives CASSRQGFTGELFF.

The count of this clone is one. V gene TRBV6-5 combines with J gene TRBJ1-1, with 7 nucleotides matching TRBD1. The CDR3 extends over 15 amino acids. Germline CDR1 MNHEY, CDR2 SVGAGI. With 2 bases clipped from V and 6 bases from J, the junction kept 9 bases outside the gene matches. The CDR3 region has the DNA TGTGCCAGCAGTTACGTTCCAGGGGGAGTGCCTGAAGCTTTCTTT. It specifies CASSYVPGGVPEAFF.

CDR3 nucleotide sequence: TGTGCCACCAGCAGAGTTCCGCCTGGGGGGACAGGGGGCGACTATGGCTACACCTTC. Amino acid sequence: CATSRVPPGGTGGDYGYTF. The genes are TRBV15 and TRBJ1-2; 12 bases match TRBD1. J was trimmed by 3 bases and V by 1 base; bases with no gene match: 12. The CDR3 is 19 amino acids. CDR1 is LNHNV, CDR2 YYDKDF, per germline (reference sequence).

This clone turned up a few times. The rearrangement links TRBV24-1 to TRBJ2-7, with TRBD1 matching over 7 bases. The CDR3 has 15 amino acids. The V gene's germline CDR1 is KGHDR and CDR2 SFDVKD. J was trimmed by 3 bases and V by 0 bases; bases with no gene match: 4. The CDR3 nucleotides read TGTGCCACCAGTGATTTGCAACAGGGGAGCTACGAGCAGTACTTC. This codes for CATSDLQQGSYEQYF.

The chain links TRBV7-9 to TRBJ1-1; a possible D gene is TRBD1 (5 bases). The ends were cut back, 5 bases at V and 11 bases at J, with 24 bases in the middle. Germline V gene data show CDR1 as SEHNR and CDR2 as FQNEAQ (reference sequence). This CDR3 contains 15 residues. CDR3 residues: CASSLRGSGSVWAFF. The CDR3 region has the DNA TGTGCCAGCAGCCTAAGGGGCAGTGGCAGCGTGTGGGCTTTCTTT.

This clone occurred once. The gene calls are TRBV7-2 and TRBJ1-2; the D gene is possibly TRBD1 (5 bases). Trimming took 1 base from V and 6 from J, leaving 15 bases between them. The CDR3 runs 15 residues. From germline, CDR1 is SGHTA and CDR2 FQGNSA. The CDR3 DNA reads TGTGCCAGCAGCTTAGATTATAGGGGCACAAATGGCTACACCTTC. Translated, it gives CASSLDYRGTNGYTF. The entire variable domain, with the rest obtained from reference TRBV7-2 and TRBJ1-2, is as follows: GAGVSQSPSNKVTEKGKDVELRCDPISGHTALYWYRQSLGQGLEFLIYFQGNSAPDKSGLPSDRFSAERTGGSVSTLTIQRTQQEDSAVYLCASSLDYRGTNGYTFGSGTRLTVV.

V gene TRBV6-6 combines with J gene TRBJ1-2; 8 nucleotides match TRBD1. V gave up 5 bases and J gave up 0 bases; unmatched junction bases: 14. The germline V gene has CDR1 MNHNY and CDR2 SVGAGI (reference sequence). This CDR3 spans 18 amino acids. The CDR3 protein is CASSRTGGVFIANYGYTF. CDR3 in DNA: TGTGCCAGCAGTCGAACAGGGGGTGTTTTTATAGCTAACTATGGCTACACCTTC.

The chain joins TRBV7-9 to TRBJ1-2; 8 nucleotides match TRBD1. There are 14 residues in the CDR3. CDR1 and CDR2 (germline): SEHNR, FQNEAQ (reference sequence). V shed 4 bases, J shed 4 bases, and the junction held 5 bases outside the gene matches. The chain's CDR3 is CASSSPDRAYGYTF. The CDR3, as DNA: TGTGCCAGCAGCTCGCCGGACAGGGCCTATGGCTACACCTTC. Based on the CDR3 plus reference TRBV7-9 and TRBJ1-2, the full variable domain is DTGVSQNPRHKITKRGQNVTFRCDPISEHNRLYWYRQTLGQGPEFLTYFQNEAQLEKSRLLSDRFSAERPKGSFSTLEIQRTEQGDSAMYLCASSSPDRAYGYTFGSGTRLTVV.

The rearrangement links TRBV18 to TRBJ2-1; 7 nucleotides align to TRBD1. The CDR3 has 13 amino acids. The germline V gene has CDR1 KGHSH and CDR2 LQKENI. The V gene end was trimmed by 3 bases and the J gene end by 7 bases; junction bases not matched to a gene: 3. The CDR3 reads CASSPRQGNEQFF. The CDR3 DNA follows: TGTGCCAGCTCACCCAGACAGGGAAATGAGCAGTTCTTC.

CDR3: CASSLGQGSEKLFF. CDR3 sequence (DNA): TGTGCCAGCAGCTTGGGACAGGGCAGTGAAAAACTGTTTTTT. J is TRBJ1-4 and V is TRBV5-8, with 7 positions matching TRBD1. The CDR3 has 14 residues. From germline, CDR1 is SGHTS and CDR2 YDEGEE. Losses at the gene ends were 0 bases for V and 7 bases for J; bases not matched to a gene: 3.

The V gene is TRBV27, the J gene TRBJ2-1; D possibly corresponds to TRBD2 (6 bases). Trimming stripped 4 bases from V and 1 base from J, with 8 bases between. The CDR3 totals 14 residues. Germline lookup yields CDR1 MNHEY and CDR2 SMNVEV (reference sequence). CDR3 region: CASSYGTSYNEQFF. CDR3 in DNA: TGTGCCAGCAGTTACGGGACTTCCTACAATGAGCAGTTCTTC.

The chain joins TRBV6-1 to TRBJ2-2, with D possibly being TRBD2 (5 bases). This CDR3 has 16 amino acids. V lost 0 bases and J 2 bases, leaving 10 bases between the germline ends. Germline CDR1 reads MNHNS; CDR2 reads SASEGT. The CDR3 loop is CASSEAGRLNTGELFF. CDR3 DNA sequence: TGTGCCAGCAGTGAAGCCGGTCGACTAAACACCGGGGAGCTGTTTTTT.

The genes are TRBV30 and TRBJ1-6; weak D call: TRBD1 (6 bases). In germline, CDR1 is GTSNPN, CDR2 SVGIG (reference sequence). The CDR3 is made up of 13 amino acids. Trimming took off 1 base at V and 10 bases at J, with 11 bases between the two ends. CDR3 in DNA: TGTGCCTGGAGTGCGGGGGGCGGCTCACCCCTCCACTTT. It codes for CAWSAGGGSPLHF.

The chain combines TRBV5-1 with TRBJ1-4, with TRBD1 matching over 7 bases. The V and J ends lost 4 bases and 7 bases, in that order; junction bases with no gene match: 10. Germline-derived CDR1 and CDR2 are SGHRS and YFSETQ. CDR3 size: 15 residues. The CDR3 sequence: CASSPGQSLGEKLFF. The CDR3 nucleotides are TGCGCCAGCAGCCCGGGACAGTCGCTCGGTGAAAAACTGTTTTTT.

In this sample, this clone turned up once. CDR3 sequence (DNA): TGTGCCAGCAGCGTAGAGGAGGAGTGGGCGGCCAAAAACATTCAGTACTTC. Amino acids: CASSVEEEWAAKNIQYF. This chain connects TRBV9 to TRBJ2-4; weak D call: TRBD2 (5 bases). Germline lookup yields CDR1 SGDLS and CDR2 YYNGEE. This CDR3 region has 17 residues. Trimming shortened V by 0 bases and J by 1 base, and 14 bases separated the two germline ends.

The chain carries TRBV7-9 and TRBJ1-2; D is unresolved. The CDR3 spans 14 residues. Germline CDR1 SEHNR, CDR2 FQNEAQ (reference sequence). Trimming removed 1 base from V and 4 bases from J, with 10 bases in between. The CDR3: CASSLGGILYGYTF. The CDR3 coding sequence is TGTGCCAGCAGCTTAGGAGGCATCCTCTATGGCTACACCTTC.